This T cell receptor (beta chain) was observed in a study of Graves' ophthalmopathy and Graves' hyperthyroidism. Study-wide results and caveats: Blood samples also showed most expanded thyroid clonotypes exceeding 0.001 frequency. Ophthalmopathy progression cases were predicted by the model with approximately 70% sensitivity and 72.22% specificity.

With respect to this clonotype: The target antigen is unknown.

The V end was cut by 3 bases, the J end by 1 base, with 6 bases between. The CDR3 is 13 amino acids. Germline CDR1 reads DFQATT; CDR2 reads SNEGSKA (reference sequence). Only newly diagnosed hyperthyroidism patients aged 18 to 65, with under 2 months' duration, were enrolled. It was on clinical symptoms, serum thyroxine, TRAb, thyroid ultrasound and orbital computed tomography that diagnosis relied. RNA transcripts yielded amplified TCR beta CDR3 regions. Second-round multiplex PCR came after a first-round RT-PCR that employed HTBI primers. TCRdb independently ran MiXCR on the multiplex PCR reads; one entry per CDR3 protein. This table holds a few hundred thousand distinct CDR3 sequences, approximately 37% found once.

Sequencing used peripheral blood or thyroid tissue (not recorded which). The chain has TRBV20-1 and TRBJ1-4, with no clear D. The source is an adult man with Graves' hyperthyroidism. The CDR3 sequence is CSARDVTNEKLFF. The CDR3 DNA follows: TGCAGTGCTAGGGATGTAACTAATGAAAAACTGTTTTTT.